The present T cell receptor (beta chain) was sequenced within a study of blood T cell repertoires in COVID-19 (dated by TCRdb to 2020 to 2021). A note on the overall study: Samples from collaborators originated in the United States, Italy and Spain and spanned both the acute and convalescent phases of COVID-19. The prospective study material was composed of cDNA or gDNA derived from T cells, B-cell-depleted T cells, or PBMCs. Subjects who had been exposed to COVID-19, were actively infected with it, or had recovered from it provided the deeply sampled blood TCRbeta repertoires that made up the dataset. The repertoires were released in a freely available public database intended as a resource for research on the immune response to SARS-CoV-2. Samples were obtained from the ongoing ImmuneRACE study (first 160 participants) and from 1,254 subjects provided by 6 global collaborators. Sample metadata almost always included a de-identified subject ID, COVID-19 status, age in years and sex. Where HLA class I and class II types were available, the types were taken from metadata supplied by the sample provider, not from assay-based typing. What the work shows at the level of the full study, not this receptor alone: Clinical and demographic metadata were provided uncurated, with the amount varying by source and participant.

TCRbeta CDR3 regions were amplified from genomic DNA by means of the immunoSEQ Assay, a bias-controlled multiplex PCR. The authors processed their data as follows. Within the assay, amplification of reference gene primers was used to estimate how many nucleated cells each sample contained. Sequence reads were collapsed and filtered to measure the absolute abundance of every unique TCRbeta CDR3 rearrangement. Productive Simpson clonality was computed per sample as the square root of Simpson's diversity index over productive rearrangements. TCRdb stores this immuneACCESS table with in-frame sequences only. Part of the clones is absent; in the studies checked, under half of the shortfall reflects unresolved V genes, and no reason is known for the rest. V, J and clone size are taken as reported in that table, and D and trimming were inferred from the DNA itself. This sample lists around 330,000 clones; approximately 87% were detected once. 3% to 4% of the sample comes from the top ten.

V lost 0 bases and J lost 13 bases, and the count of bases not matched to a germline gene is 14. CDR1 and CDR2, per the germline V gene, are KGHSH and LQKENI. The CDR3 measures 16 amino acids from cysteine to phenylalanine. Only CDR3 DNA is held: 48 bases, read in frame from base 1. A word on this clone: Its antigen is unknown. Base qualities are missing; no much larger clone stands one base away.

Collaborating institutions collected whole blood in K2EDTA tubes following their own protocols. For TCRbeta analysis, collaborators shipped samples as frozen whole blood, isolated PBMCs, or DNA extracted from either of those sample types. Specimen: peripheral blood. The sequence derives from a woman between 50 and 59 years old with active or convalescent COVID-19. The chain couples TRBV18 to TRBJ1-4, with 7 central nucleotides matching TRBD1. The DNA sequence reads TGTGCCAGCTCACCACCAGGACAGGCCTCCGTACGGGGACTGTTTTTT. This is translated as CASSPPGQASVRGLFF. This CDR3, with the reference TRBV18 and TRBJ1-4 proteins standing in past its ends, gives the full variable domain NAGVMQNPRHLVRRRGQEARLRCSPMKGHSHVYWYRQLPEEGLKFMVYLQKENIIDESGMPKERFSAEFPKEGPSILRIQQVVRGDSAAYFCASSPPGQASVRGLFFGSGTQLSVL.